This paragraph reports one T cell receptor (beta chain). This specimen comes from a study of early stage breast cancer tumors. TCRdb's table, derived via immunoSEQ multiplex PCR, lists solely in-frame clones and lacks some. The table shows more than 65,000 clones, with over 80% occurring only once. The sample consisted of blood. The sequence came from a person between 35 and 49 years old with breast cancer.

The CDR3, as DNA: TGTGCCATCAGTGCCTCCGGGACACTCTCTGGAAACACCATATATTTT. Residues: CAISASGTLSGNTIYF. The J gene is TRBJ1-3, the V gene TRBV10-3; D possibly corresponds to TRBD1 (6 bases). Trimming took off 4 bases at V and 0 bases at J, with 13 bases between the two ends. The germline CDR1 and CDR2 sequences are ENHRY and SYGVKD. This CDR3 is built from 16 residues.